A selection of T cell receptor beta chains follows, all from one sample in a study of monozygotic twins with inflammatory bowel disease. TCRdb reprocessed the 5' RACE reads; each CDR3 protein has one entry and no DNA is given. This sample's clone table lists 400,000 to 500,000 distinct CDR3 sequences. Sequencing used blood. The receptors shown here come from a human donor with ulcerative colitis or Crohn's disease, or a healthy co-twin of an affected twin (not recorded which). CDR3s include the opening cysteine and the closing phenylalanine or tryptophan. The order of the fields is V gene, J gene, CDR3 protein.

TRBV6-1	TRBJ2-5	CASSRGTSSGETQYF
TRBV7-6	TRBJ2-2	CASKAPNTGELFF
TRBV4-3	TRBJ1-1	CASSQAGGHEAFF
TRBV11-2	TRBJ2-7	CATLGDRGSYEQYF
TRBV7-9	TRBJ1-2	CASSLSWTGNYGYTF
TRBV4-2	TRBJ1-2	CASSQPQGSPNYGYTF
TRBV5-1	TRBJ2-1	CASSALSYNEQFF
TRBV3-1	TRBJ2-5	CASSRPGAAFVETQYF
TRBV2	TRBJ2-4	CASSGDYGIQYF
TRBV27	TRBJ1-4	CASSPRGFQRSYNPSGEKLFF
TRBV5-4	TRBJ2-1	CASSLADNNEQFF
TRBV7-3	TRBJ2-1	CASSPPGGRAYNEQFF
TRBV7-2	TRBJ2-5	CASSPPGRSKETQYF
TRBV5-6	TRBJ1-1	CASSLQGTVNTEAFF
TRBV19	TRBJ2-3	CASMQGDTDTQYF
TRBV4-3	TRBJ2-7	CASSQDWTSVAYEQYF
TRBV7-2	TRBJ2-7	CASSFFGGVTYEQYF
TRBV5-1	TRBJ2-3	CASSLVGGRAADTQYF
TRBV20-1	TRBJ2-3	CSARDRFRPIAGGTDTQYF
TRBV6-6	TRBJ1-2	CATRTRGNYGYTF
TRBV6-5	TRBJ1-2	CASSYSRVAGPGYTF
TRBV3-1	TRBJ2-5	CASSPGGLGRETQYF
TRBV20-1	TRBJ2-1	CSASLAGKWDEQFF
TRBV11-2	TRBJ2-5	CASSFPIGRGSPTRETQYF
TRBV5-1	TRBJ2-1	CASSLAPGTSGNFDNEQFF
TRBV5-1	TRBJ2-7	CASRRQPSGGLSYEQYF
TRBV7-2	TRBJ1-1	CASSLRPTGGTEAFF
TRBV6-1	TRBJ1-5	CASSEAGGSNQPQHF
TRBV5-1	TRBJ1-1	CASSFGQGGTEAFF
TRBV10-3	TRBJ2-1	CAISLPGVDNEQFF
TRBV6-6	TRBJ1-2	CASSTPGGAGYTF
TRBV20-1	TRBJ2-7	CSASGGQEGSYEQYF
TRBV13	TRBJ2-1	CASSFRTGAQRYNEQFF
TRBV27	TRBJ1-6	CASSLSALDRVDSPLHF
TRBV7-9	TRBJ2-7	CASSLGGAGYYEQYF
TRBV7-8	TRBJ1-1	CASSLAYRSNTEAFF
TRBV5-6	TRBJ2-5	CASSSGLAGYETQYF
TRBV6-5	TRBJ2-7	CASSYRTGPFYQQYF
TRBV30	TRBJ1-1	CAWSVRGRLNTEAFF
TRBV7-9	TRBJ2-5	CASSLRGQGAIQETQYF
TRBV20-1	TRBJ1-1	CSARHGGGGTEAFF
TRBV12-3/TRBV12-4	TRBJ1-2	CASGSSTGRVDYTF
TRBV15	TRBJ2-3	CATSQGQGQEGTQYF
TRBV20-1	TRBJ1-2	CSARDQAGQGYTF
TRBV6-1	TRBJ2-7	CASRIRTSGGFYEQYF
TRBV20-1	TRBJ1-2	CSARVSGGGYTF